This passage covers 4 T cell receptor beta chains from one sample sequenced in a study of T cell responses to AZD1222 COVID-19 vaccine. The repertoire was sequenced with immunoSEQ multiplex PCR; TCRdb's copy has only in-frame clones and lacks some. The table records about 120,000 clones, about nine tenths of them present only once. Sample: peripheral blood, taken 28 days after the second dose of the MenACWY control vaccine. These receptors originate from an adult who received the MenACWY meningococcal vaccine as a control.

This clone was seen just once. V gene TRBV7-9 combines with J gene TRBJ2-1; the D gene is possibly TRBD2 (5 bases). The CDR3 contains 14 residues. The germline V gene encodes CDR1 SEHNR and CDR2 FQNEAQ (reference sequence). With 0 bases removed from V and 7 bases from J, the gap between germline ends came to 10 bases. The CDR3 bases are TGTGCCAGCAGCTTAGCGGACTCGATAAATGAGCAGTTCTTC. Translation gives CASSLADSINEQFF. The whole variable domain, remainder taken from reference TRBV7-9 and TRBJ2-1, is DTGVSQNPRHKITKRGQNVTFRCDPISEHNRLYWYRQTLGQGPEFLTYFQNEAQLEKSRLLSDRFSAERPKGSFSTLEIQRTEQGDSAMYLCASSLADSINEQFFGPGTRLTVL.

The CDR3: CASRNTDTQYF. DNA for the CDR3: TGTGCCAGCAGGAACACAGATACGCAGTATTTT. The rearrangement joins TRBV6-5 to TRBJ2-3; D ambiguous. Germline lookup yields CDR1 MNHEY and CDR2 SVGAGI. This CDR3 region has 11 residues. V was shortened by 6 bases and J by 2 bases, with 3 bases between the two germline ends.

The genes are TRBV2 and TRBJ1-5; D gene unclear. Germline CDR1 SNHLY, CDR2 FYNNEI. The CDR3 totals 16 residues. V lost 5 bases and J 0 bases, leaving 14 bases between the germline ends. The CDR3 here is CASSPRRMSSNQPQHF. CDR3 bases: TGTGCCAGCAGTCCCCGGAGGATGAGTAGCAATCAGCCCCAGCATTTT.

This clone has only a few counts. The chain links TRBV28 to TRBJ1-6, with 8 bases aligning to TRBD1. CDR1 is MDHEN and CDR2 is SYDVKM in the germline V gene. V shed 6 bases, J shed 13 bases, and the junction held 8 bases outside the gene matches. This CDR3 is 13 amino acids long. CDR3 protein: CASRDRAAGPLHF. For the CDR3, the DNA is TGTGCCAGCAGGGACAGGGCCGCCGGGCCCCTCCACTTT.